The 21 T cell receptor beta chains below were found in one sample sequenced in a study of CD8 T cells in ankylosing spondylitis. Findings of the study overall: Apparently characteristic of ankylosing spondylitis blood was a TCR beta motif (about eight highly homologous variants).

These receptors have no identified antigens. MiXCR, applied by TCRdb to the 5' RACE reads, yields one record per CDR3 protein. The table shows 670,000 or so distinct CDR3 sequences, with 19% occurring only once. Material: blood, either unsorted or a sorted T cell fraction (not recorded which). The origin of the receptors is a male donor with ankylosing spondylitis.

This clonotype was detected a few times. Here the CDR3 DNA reads TGTGCCAGCAGCCCCTTGGACAGGGGGACCTATGGCTACACCTTC. This sequence encodes CASSPLDRGTYGYTF. The chain employs TRBV7-9 and TRBJ1-2; TRBD1 aligns across 10 bases. Germline CDR1 reads SEHNR; CDR2 reads FQNEAQ (reference sequence). CDR3 length equals 15 residues. The ends lost 5 bases at V and 4 bases at J; junction bases unmatched: 7.

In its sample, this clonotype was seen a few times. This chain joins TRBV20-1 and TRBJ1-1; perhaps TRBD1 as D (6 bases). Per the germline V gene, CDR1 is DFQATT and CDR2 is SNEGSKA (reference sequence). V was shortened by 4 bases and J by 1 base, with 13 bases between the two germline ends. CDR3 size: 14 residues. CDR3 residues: CSAKQGAPNTEAFF. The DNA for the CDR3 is TGCAGTGCTAAACAGGGAGCCCCGAACACTGAAGCTTTCTTT.

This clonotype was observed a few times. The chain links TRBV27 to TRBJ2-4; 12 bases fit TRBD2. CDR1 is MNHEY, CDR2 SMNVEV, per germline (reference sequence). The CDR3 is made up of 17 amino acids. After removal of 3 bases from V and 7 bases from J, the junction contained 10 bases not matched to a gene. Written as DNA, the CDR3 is TGTGCCAGCAGTTTGAGTGGACTAGCGGGAAGGCGGAACATTCAGTACTTC. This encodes CASSLSGLAGRRNIQYF.

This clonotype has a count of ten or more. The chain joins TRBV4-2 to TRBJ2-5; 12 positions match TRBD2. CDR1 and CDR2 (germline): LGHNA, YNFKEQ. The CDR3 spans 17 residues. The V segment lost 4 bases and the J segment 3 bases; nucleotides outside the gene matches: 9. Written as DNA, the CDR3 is TGTGCCAGCAGCCTCGCTGGGACTAGCGGGCCTAAAGAGACCCAGTACTTC. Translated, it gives CASSLAGTSGPKETQYF.

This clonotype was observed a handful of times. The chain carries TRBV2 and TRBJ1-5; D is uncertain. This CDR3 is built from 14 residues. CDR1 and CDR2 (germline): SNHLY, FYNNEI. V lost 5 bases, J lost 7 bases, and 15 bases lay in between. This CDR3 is CASSLGPNGQPQHF. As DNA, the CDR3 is TGTGCCAGCAGTCTGGGCCCCAACGGACAGCCCCAGCATTTT.

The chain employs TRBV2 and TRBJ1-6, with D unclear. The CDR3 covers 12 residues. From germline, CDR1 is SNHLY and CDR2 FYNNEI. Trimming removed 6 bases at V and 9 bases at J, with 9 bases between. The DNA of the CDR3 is TGTGCCAGCAGAGGGTTGGGTTCACCCCTCCACTTT. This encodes CASRGLGSPLHF.

This CDR3 reads CATSDRDRPGETQYF. The CDR3 DNA sequence: TGTGCCACCAGTGATCGGGACAGGCCGGGAGAGACCCAGTACTTC. The rearrangement joins TRBV24-1 to TRBJ2-5; 8 nucleotides match TRBD1. With V trimmed by 3 bases and J by 4 bases, 6 bases remained unmatched. This CDR3 has 15 residues. The germline gives CDR1 KGHDR, CDR2 SFDVKD.

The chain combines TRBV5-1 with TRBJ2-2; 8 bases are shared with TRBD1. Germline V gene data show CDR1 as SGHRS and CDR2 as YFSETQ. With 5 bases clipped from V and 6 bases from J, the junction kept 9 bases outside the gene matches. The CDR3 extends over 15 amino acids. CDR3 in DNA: TGCGCCAGCAGACTACTTCAGGGGGCGCCCGGGGAGCTGTTTTTT. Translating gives CASRLLQGAPGELFF.

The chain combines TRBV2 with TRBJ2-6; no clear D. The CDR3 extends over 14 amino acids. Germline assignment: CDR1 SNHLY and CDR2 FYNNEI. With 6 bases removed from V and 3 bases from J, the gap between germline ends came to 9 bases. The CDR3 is CASSPSYGANVLTF. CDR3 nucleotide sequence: TGTGCCAGCAGCCCTTCTTATGGGGCCAACGTCCTGACTTTC.

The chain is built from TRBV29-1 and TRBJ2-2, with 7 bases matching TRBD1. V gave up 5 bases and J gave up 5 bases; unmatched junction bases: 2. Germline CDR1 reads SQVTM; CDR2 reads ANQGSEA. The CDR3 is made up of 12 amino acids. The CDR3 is CSVTGETGELFF. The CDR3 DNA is TGCAGCGTTACAGGGGAAACCGGGGAGCTGTTTTTT.

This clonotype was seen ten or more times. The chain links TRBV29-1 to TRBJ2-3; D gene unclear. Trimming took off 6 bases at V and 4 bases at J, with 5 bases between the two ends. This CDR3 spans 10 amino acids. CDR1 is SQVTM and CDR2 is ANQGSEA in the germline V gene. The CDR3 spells CSVGPDTQYF. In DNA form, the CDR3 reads TGCAGCGTCGGCCCAGATACGCAGTATTTT.

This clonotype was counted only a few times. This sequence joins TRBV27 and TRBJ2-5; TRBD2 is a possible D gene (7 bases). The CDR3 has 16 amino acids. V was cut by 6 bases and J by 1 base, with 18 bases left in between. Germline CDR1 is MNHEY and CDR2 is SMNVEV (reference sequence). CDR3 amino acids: CASRPTGRGTQETQYF. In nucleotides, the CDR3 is TGTGCCAGCAGACCCACAGGGAGGGGGACCCAAGAGACCCAGTACTTC.

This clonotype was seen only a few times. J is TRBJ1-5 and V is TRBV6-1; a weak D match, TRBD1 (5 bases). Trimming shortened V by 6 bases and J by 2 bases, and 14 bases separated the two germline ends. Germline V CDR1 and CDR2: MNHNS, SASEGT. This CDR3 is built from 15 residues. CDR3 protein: CASSEGRSRNQPQHF. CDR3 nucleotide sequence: TGTGCCAGCAGCGAGGGGAGGTCCCGCAATCAGCCCCAGCATTTT.

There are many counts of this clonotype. The CDR3 is CATREQGNQPQHF. The CDR3, as DNA: TGTGCCACCAGGGAACAGGGAAATCAGCCCCAGCATTTT. The chain has TRBV10-3 and TRBJ1-5; D might be TRBD1 (6 bases). The CDR3 is 13 amino acids. Trimming removed 10 bases from V and 4 bases from J, with 14 bases in between. Germline V gene sequence: CDR1 ENHRY, CDR2 SYGVKD.

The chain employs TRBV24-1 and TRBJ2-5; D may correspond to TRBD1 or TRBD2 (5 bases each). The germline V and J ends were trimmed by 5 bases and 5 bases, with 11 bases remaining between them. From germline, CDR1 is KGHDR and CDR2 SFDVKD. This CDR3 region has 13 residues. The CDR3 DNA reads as TGTGCCACCAGTGGCCCCTGGGGGGAGACCCAGTACTTC. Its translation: CATSGPWGETQYF.

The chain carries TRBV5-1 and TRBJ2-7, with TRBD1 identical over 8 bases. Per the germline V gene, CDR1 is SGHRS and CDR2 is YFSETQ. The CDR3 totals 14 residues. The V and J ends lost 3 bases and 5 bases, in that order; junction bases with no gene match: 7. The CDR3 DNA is TGCGCCAGCAGCTCACGGACAGGGCAAAACGAGCAGTACTTC. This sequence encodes CASSSRTGQNEQYF.

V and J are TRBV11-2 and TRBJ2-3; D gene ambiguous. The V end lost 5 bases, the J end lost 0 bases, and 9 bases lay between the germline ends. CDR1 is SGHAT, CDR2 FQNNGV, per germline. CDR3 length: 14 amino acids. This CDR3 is CASSPPSSTDTQYF. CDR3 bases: TGTGCCAGCAGCCCACCCTCTAGCACAGATACGCAGTATTTT. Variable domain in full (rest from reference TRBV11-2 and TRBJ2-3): EAGVAQSPRYKIIEKRQSVAFWCNPISGHATLYWYQQILGQGPKLLIQFQNNGVVDDSQLPKDRFSAERLKGVDSTLKIQPAKLEDSAVYLCASSPPSSTDTQYFGPGTRLTVL.

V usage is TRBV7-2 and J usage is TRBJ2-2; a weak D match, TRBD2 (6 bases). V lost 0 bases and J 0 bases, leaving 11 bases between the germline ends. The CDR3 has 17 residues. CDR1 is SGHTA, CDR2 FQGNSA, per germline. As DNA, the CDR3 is TGTGCCAGCAGCTTAGCGCCGGGACTTTCGAACACCGGGGAGCTGTTTTTT. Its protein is CASSLAPGLSNTGELFF.

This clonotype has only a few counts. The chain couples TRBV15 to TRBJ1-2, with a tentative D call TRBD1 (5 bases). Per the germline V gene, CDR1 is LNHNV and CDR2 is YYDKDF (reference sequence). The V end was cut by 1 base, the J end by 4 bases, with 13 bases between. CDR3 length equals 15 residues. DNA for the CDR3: TGTGCCACCAGCAGAGGTTCCAAAGGGGCCTATGGCTACACCTTC. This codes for CATSRGSKGAYGYTF.

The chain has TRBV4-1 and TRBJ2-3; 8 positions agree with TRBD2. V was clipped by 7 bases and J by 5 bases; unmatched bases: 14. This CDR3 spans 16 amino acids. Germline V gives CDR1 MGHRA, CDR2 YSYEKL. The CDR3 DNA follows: TGCGCCAGCACCGGGGTGGAGCGGGAGTTTGTAGATACGCAGTATTTT. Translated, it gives CASTGVEREFVDTQYF.

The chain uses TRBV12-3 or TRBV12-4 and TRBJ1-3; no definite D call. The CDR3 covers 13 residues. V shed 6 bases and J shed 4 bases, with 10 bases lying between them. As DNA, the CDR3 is TGTGCCAGCAGCCCTTCCCCGGGAAACACCATATATTTT. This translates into CASSPSPGNTIYF.